The 27 T cell receptor beta chains below come from one sample, sequenced in a study of cytomegalovirus exposure and HLA in healthy donors (dated by TCRdb to about 2017). The library relied on the immunoSEQ multiplex PCR assay. For the multiplex PCR, a mixture combining 60 forward primers for TCR Vbeta segments and 13 reverse primers for TCR Jbeta segments was used. TCRdb took this table from immuneACCESS and kept in-frame rearrangements with V and J called. Such tables lack part of the clones; where checked against another copy, unresolved V genes explain under half of the gap, and the rest is unexplained. In this sample the table shows over 150,000 clones, approximately 80% of which occur a single time. The ten largest clones take up 2.6% of the sample. Sequenced input: PBMCs. Receptors were obtained from a woman aged 40 to 50 in good health and CMV-seropositive.

The chain is built from TRBV5-6 and TRBJ2-5; 12 bases align to TRBD1. Trimming at V came to 3 bases and at J to 4 bases, leaving 4 bases not matched to a gene. The CDR3 loop spans 15 amino acids. Per germline, CDR1 SGHDT and CDR2 YYEEEE. CDR3 DNA sequence: TGTGCCAGCAGCTGGGACAGGGGGCAAGCAGAGACCCAGTACTTC. Amino acid sequence: CASSWDRGQAETQYF.

This chain links TRBV2 with TRBJ1-2; TRBD1 matches 8 bases. J gave up 1 base and V 10 bases, and 8 bases lay outside the gene matches. The V gene's germline CDR1 is SNHLY and CDR2 FYNNEI. The CDR3 is made up of 14 amino acids. CDR3 bases: TGTGCCACCCTCCGGGACAGGATTAACTATGGCTACACCTTC. It yields the protein CATLRDRINYGYTF.

This clone was seen a single time. The CDR3 sequence is CASSQEGTGGDGYTF. CDR3 nucleotide sequence: TGCGCCAGCAGCCAAGAAGGGACAGGGGGCGATGGCTACACCTTC. J is TRBJ1-2 and V is TRBV4-3; 12 nucleotides line up with TRBD1. The germline gives CDR1 LGHNA, CDR2 YSLEER. The V segment lost 0 bases and the J segment 6 bases; nucleotides outside the gene matches: 2. The CDR3 runs to 15 residues.

The chain combines TRBV7-8 with TRBJ2-1; D uncertain. The CDR3 is 11 residues long. With 5 bases removed from V and 6 bases from J, the gap between germline ends came to 5 bases. Germline values: CDR1 SGHVS, CDR2 FQNEAQ. The CDR3 loop reads CASSELNEQFF. The CDR3 nucleotides are TGTGCCAGCAGCGAACTCAATGAGCAGTTCTTC. The full variable domain, with the rest looked up from reference TRBV7-8 and TRBJ2-1, is GAGVSQSPRYKVAKRGQDVALRCDPISGHVSLFWYQQALGQGPEFLTYFQNEAQLDKSGLPSDRFFAERPEGSVSTLKIQRTQQEDSAVYLCASSELNEQFFGPGTRLTVL.

The chain recombines TRBV6-6 with TRBJ2-5; 9 bases line up with TRBD1. CDR1 and CDR2 from the germline V gene are MNHNY and SVGAGI (reference sequence). The ends lost 4 bases at V and 5 bases at J; junction bases unmatched: 5. The CDR3 spans 14 residues. The CDR3 nucleotides are TGTGCCAGCAGTTCACAGGGGGCCGGGGAGACCCAGTACTTC. It encodes CASSSQGAGETQYF.

This sequence joins TRBV5-4 and TRBJ2-3; no clear D. The CDR3 is made up of 15 amino acids. Trimming took 0 bases from V and 1 from J, leaving 9 bases between them. CDR1 and CDR2 (germline): SGHNT, YYREEE (reference sequence). CDR3 region: CASSLDQRGTDTQYF. The CDR3 DNA reads TGTGCCAGCAGCTTGGATCAGCGAGGCACAGATACGCAGTATTTT.

The V and J genes are TRBV4-2 and TRBJ2-5, with 9 bases identical to TRBD2. Trimming at V came to 1 base and at J to 1 base, leaving 4 bases not matched to a gene. Per germline, CDR1 LGHNA and CDR2 YNFKEQ. The CDR3 runs to 16 residues. The CDR3 spells CASSQALAGPQETQYF. In DNA, the CDR3 is TGTGCCAGCAGCCAAGCGCTAGCGGGACCCCAAGAGACCCAGTACTTC.

This chain links TRBV20-1 with TRBJ1-2; TRBD1 is a possible D gene (5 bases). CDR1 DFQATT and CDR2 SNEGSKA come from the germline V gene (reference sequence). This CDR3 contains 10 residues. The V gene lost 6 bases and the J gene lost 8 bases, with 10 bases spanning the gap. The CDR3 loop is CSASGGGYTF. The CDR3 DNA sequence: TGCAGTGCCTCGGGGGGAGGCTACACCTTC.

The chain uses TRBV15 and TRBJ1-1, with 7 positions matching TRBD1. J was trimmed by 9 bases and V by 3 bases; bases with no gene match: 4. CDR1 and CDR2 from the germline V gene are LNHNV and YYDKDF (reference sequence). The CDR3 runs 12 residues. Here the CDR3 reads CATSRTGTQAFF. CDR3 coding DNA: TGTGCCACCAGCAGGACAGGGACCCAAGCTTTCTTT.

The gene calls are TRBV7-2 and TRBJ2-6, with a weak D call TRBD1 (6 bases). Germline V CDR1 and CDR2: SGHTA, FQGNSA. Trimming stripped 2 bases from V and 0 bases from J, with 14 bases between. The CDR3 sequence is 18 residues long. The CDR3 DNA follows: TGTGCCAGCAGCTTATGGTGGGACATGTCCTCTGGGGCCAACGTCCTGACTTTC. It specifies CASSLWWDMSSGANVLTF.

This sequence joins TRBV6-5 and TRBJ2-5, with D uncertain. Germline CDR1 and CDR2: MNHEY and SVGAGI. The CDR3 has 12 amino acids. Trimming pared 0 bases from V and 11 bases from J, leaving 10 bases between. The CDR3 reads CASSYSSREQYF. Here the CDR3 DNA reads TGTGCCAGCAGTTACTCCTCACGAGAGCAGTACTTC.

This chain joins TRBV7-2 and TRBJ2-3; TRBD2 aligns across 9 bases. This CDR3 has 17 residues. The germline V gene has CDR1 SGHTA and CDR2 FQGNSA. After removal of 1 base from V and 4 bases from J, the junction contained 9 bases not matched to a gene. In DNA form, the CDR3 reads TGTGCCAGCAGCTTAGGAGGCGCGGGGGGGCCTCCAGATACGCAGTATTTT. As protein: CASSLGGAGGPPDTQYF.

CDR3 nucleotide sequence: TGTGCCTGGAGTTACAGCGGGAAGCAAGCGGATACGCAGTATTTT. Protein product: CAWSYSGKQADTQYF. The V and J genes are TRBV30 and TRBJ2-3; 7 bases are shared with TRBD2. The J segment lost 6 bases and the V segment lost 2 bases, leaving 11 bases of the junction unmatched. Germline V gene lookup returns CDR1 GTSNPN and CDR2 SVGIG (reference sequence). The CDR3 contains 15 residues. The variable domain in full, completed from reference TRBV30 and TRBJ2-3, reads SQTIHQWPATLVQPVGSPLSLECTVEGTSNPNLYWYRQAAGRGLQLLFYSVGIGQISSEVPQNLSASRPQDRQFILSSKKLLLSDSGFYLCAWSYSGKQADTQYFGPGTRLTVL.

The chain couples TRBV7-8 to TRBJ2-7, with 7 bases fitting TRBD1. V lost 3 bases and J lost 6; bases outside the gene matches: 11. Germline V gene data show CDR1 as SGHVS and CDR2 as FQNEAQ. This CDR3 spans 15 amino acids. The CDR3 coding sequence is TGTGCCAGCAGCTTTTCCGGGACAGCCCGCACCGAGCAGTACTTC. This encodes CASSFSGTARTEQYF.

A word on this clone: Other DNA sequences of this sample code for an identical CDR3. The chain employs TRBV6-5 and TRBJ2-7, with 9 bases fitting TRBD2. This CDR3 has 13 amino acids. V lost 6 bases and J lost 4; bases outside the gene matches: 4. CDR1 is MNHEY and CDR2 is SVGAGI in the germline V gene. The CDR3 reads CASSLSGSYEQYF. The CDR3 DNA is TGTGCCAGCAGCCTTAGCGGGAGTTACGAGCAGTACTTC.

CDR3 in DNA: TGTGCCAGCAGCTGGGGACAGTCTCTCCAAGGTGAAAAACTGTTTTTT. Translated, it gives CASSWGQSLQGEKLFF. This chain joins TRBV7-8 and TRBJ1-4; 7 bases map to TRBD1. Trimming took 4 bases from V and 7 from J; bases not matched to a gene: 12. This CDR3 is built from 16 residues. Germline CDR1 reads SGHVS; CDR2 reads FQNEAQ. Variable domain in full (rest from reference TRBV7-8 and TRBJ1-4): GAGVSQSPRYKVAKRGQDVALRCDPISGHVSLFWYQQALGQGPEFLTYFQNEAQLDKSGLPSDRFFAERPEGSVSTLKIQRTQQEDSAVYLCASSWGQSLQGEKLFFGSGTQLSVL.

The table lists this clone with a count of one. J is TRBJ1-2 and V is TRBV2; D gene unclear. The CDR3 sequence is 14 residues long. Looked up from germline, CDR1 is SNHLY and CDR2 is FYNNEI. With 2 bases removed from V and 5 bases from J, the gap between germline ends came to 12 bases. CDR3 sequence (DNA): TGTGCCAGCAGTGAAAGTGTGGCTGATTATGGCTACACCTTC. Translating gives CASSESVADYGYTF. Full variable domain (rest looked up from reference TRBV2 and TRBJ1-2): EPEVTQTPSHQVTQMGQEVILRCVPISNHLYFYWYRQILGQKVEFLVSFYNNEISEKSEIFDDQFSVERPDGSNFTLKIRSTKLEDSAMYFCASSESVADYGYTFGSGTRLTVV.

The chain is built from TRBV23-1 and TRBJ2-6; TRBD2 matches 10 bases. TRBV23-1 falls under the ORF class, with uncertain function. This CDR3 is built from 20 residues. V lost 0 bases to trimming and J lost 0 bases; unmatched junction nucleotides: 8. The CDR3, as DNA: TGCGCCAGCAGTCAATCGGAGCGGGGGGGCGGCTACTCTGGGGCCAACGTCCTGACTTTC. Translated, it gives CASSQSERGGGYSGANVLTF.

Remarks on this clone: At one of its ends the junction is not consistent with the germline gene, which may arise from a read error. The CDR3 spells CARSLGGYRETQYF. The CDR3 DNA sequence: TGTGCCCGGAGTTTGGGCGGGTATAGGGAGACCCAGTACTTC. The chain carries TRBV30 and TRBJ2-5; D might be TRBD2 (5 bases). Germline V gene data show CDR1 as GTSNPN and CDR2 as SVGIG (reference sequence). The CDR3 loop spans 14 amino acids.

The V and J genes are TRBV7-2 and TRBJ2-1; D is possibly TRBD1 (5 bases). CDR1 is SGHTA, CDR2 FQGNSA, per germline. V shed 1 base and J shed 7 bases, with 17 bases lying between them. The CDR3 totals 16 residues. CDR3: CASSLVVGPQGNEQFF. The CDR3 coding sequence is TGTGCCAGCAGCTTAGTAGTGGGGCCCCAGGGAAATGAGCAGTTCTTC.

The chain combines TRBV6-5 with TRBJ2-7; no clear D. The CDR3 loop spans 13 amino acids. Trimming took 0 bases from V and 3 from J, leaving 6 bases between them. Germline V gene sequence: CDR1 MNHEY, CDR2 SVGAGI. The CDR3 region is CASSYSTDYEQYF. DNA for the CDR3: TGTGCCAGCAGTTACTCGACTGACTACGAGCAGTACTTC.

This clone was observed a few times. This chain uses TRBV7-9 with TRBJ2-1; D is uncertain. The CDR3 length is 14 residues. CDR1 is SEHNR, CDR2 FQNEAQ, per germline (reference sequence). V was shortened by 4 bases and J by 0 bases, with 7 bases between the two germline ends. In DNA form, the CDR3 reads TGTGCCAGCAGCTCGCAGAACTCCTACAATGAGCAGTTCTTC. Translated, it gives CASSSQNSYNEQFF.

The rearrangement joins TRBV27 to TRBJ2-2, with 7 bases matching TRBD2. Germline trimming cut 2 bases from V and 3 bases from J; bases unmatched to any gene: 3. Germline lookup yields CDR1 MNHEY and CDR2 SMNVEV (reference sequence). This CDR3 has 15 amino acids. The DNA for the CDR3 is TGTGCCAGCAGTTTACGGGGGGTCGACACCGGGGAGCTGTTTTTT. It is translated as CASSLRGVDTGELFF.

CDR3 coding DNA: TGCGCCAGCAGCCAGGTTGGGGGGGCCCTAGGGGACGAGCAGTACTTC. The encoded protein is CASSQVGGALGDEQYF. The gene calls are TRBV4-1 and TRBJ2-7, with D maybe TRBD2 (7 bases). The germline V and J ends were trimmed by 3 bases and 5 bases, with 20 bases remaining between them. CDR1 is MGHRA and CDR2 is YSYEKL in the germline V gene. The CDR3 is made up of 16 amino acids.

The chain joins TRBV5-1 to TRBJ1-1; D remains ambiguous. This CDR3 region has 14 residues. Germline values: CDR1 SGHRS, CDR2 YFSETQ. V was pared by 1 base and J by 3 bases, with 10 bases between. CDR3 nucleotide sequence: TGCGCCAGCAGCTTGTATAGCCGGGACACTGAAGCTTTCTTT. Translated, it gives CASSLYSRDTEAFF.

V usage is TRBV11-2 and J usage is TRBJ1-1, with a tentative D call TRBD1 (5 bases). From germline, CDR1 is SGHAT and CDR2 FQNNGV. V lost 5 bases to trimming and J lost 5 bases, with 21 bases between them. This CDR3 comprises 16 residues. The CDR3 DNA reads as TGTGCCAGCAGCCCCTACCCCCGCGGGGGAAGGACTGAAGCTTTCTTT. It codes for CASSPYPRGGRTEAFF.

The CDR3 DNA reads TGCGCCAGCAGCTTCCGGGACACCTACAATGAGCAGTTCTTC. This translates into CASSFRDTYNEQFF. The J gene is TRBJ2-1, the V gene TRBV4-3; perhaps TRBD1 as D (6 bases). The V gene's germline CDR1 is LGHNA and CDR2 YSLEER. This CDR3 has 14 amino acids. The V end was cut by 5 bases, the J end by 2 bases, with 10 bases between.